The next 29 T cell receptor beta chains were all read from a single sample in a study of regulatory T cells in long-lasting Graves disease. To make TCR beta libraries, researchers used iRepertoire HTBI primers and Arm-PCR of CDR3 regions. Using its own MiXCR run on the multiplex PCR reads, TCRdb lists one record per CDR3 protein. This sample has around 460,000 distinct CDR3 sequences, with about 22% found just once. Specified time point: persistent/refractory GD, antithyroid drugs over 5 years with positive TRAb. From RNA extracted from PBMCs, the TCR library was made. The starting material was peripheral blood mononuclear cells (PBMCs), obtained when the disease was refractory, from a patient treated with antithyroid drugs. The receptors shown here come from a female donor with Graves disease.

This clonotype has a count of ten or more. The chain uses TRBV2 and TRBJ2-5; 7 bases fit TRBD2. V lost 7 bases to trimming and J lost 5 bases; unmatched junction nucleotides: 10. This CDR3 has 14 amino acids. Germline-derived CDR1 and CDR2 are SNHLY and FYNNEI. CDR3 sequence (DNA): TGTGCCAGCACCCCTGCGGGGGTTATGGAGACCCAGTACTTC. Protein sequence: CASTPAGVMETQYF.

This clonotype was seen only a few times. V usage is TRBV6-2 or TRBV6-3 and J usage is TRBJ2-7; D is undetermined. CDR3 length: 14 amino acids. Trimming pared 2 bases from V and 4 bases from J, leaving 12 bases between. Germline CDR1 and CDR2: MNHEY and SVGEGT. As DNA, the CDR3 is TGTGCCAGCAGTTACCGGGCCCAACTTTACGAGCAGTACTTC. Amino acid sequence: CASSYRAQLYEQYF.

This clonotype appeared many times. V is TRBV7-3 and J is TRBJ2-5; the D gene could be TRBD1 or TRBD2 (5 bases each). Germline-derived CDR1 and CDR2 are SGHTA and FQGTGA. The CDR3 is made up of 16 amino acids. V shed 1 base and J shed 4 bases, with 16 bases lying between them. Here the CDR3 DNA reads TGTGCCAGCAGCTTAAAACGGGACGGATGGAGAGAGACCCAGTACTTC. Protein: CASSLKRDGWRETQYF.

Only a few counts were recorded for this clonotype. V usage is TRBV20-1 and J usage is TRBJ2-7; 10 positions agree with TRBD1. V was pared by 5 bases and J by 1 base, with 2 bases of the junction left unmatched. The CDR3 is 13 amino acids. The germline gives CDR1 DFQATT, CDR2 SNEGSKA (reference sequence). The CDR3 loop reads CSAWDRGSYEQYF. DNA for the CDR3: TGCAGTGCTTGGGACAGGGGATCCTACGAGCAGTACTTC.

The gene calls are TRBV28 and TRBJ2-2; D remains ambiguous. Germline CDR1 MDHEN, CDR2 SYDVKM. V lost 8 bases to trimming and J lost 1 base, with 14 bases between them. The CDR3 consists of 15 residues. The CDR3, as DNA: TGTGCCAGCCACGAAGGTGGGATGAACACCGGGGAGCTGTTTTTT. It is translated as CASHEGGMNTGELFF.

This clonotype was observed a few times. The rearrangement links TRBV19 to TRBJ2-5, with D unclear. The CDR3 runs to 15 residues. V dropped 0 bases and J dropped 5 bases, with 13 bases sitting between them. Per germline, CDR1 LNHDA and CDR2 SQIVND (reference sequence). CDR3 bases: TGTGCCAGTAGTATAGATCCGGCTAGAGCGGAGACCCAGTACTTC. The encoded protein is CASSIDPARAETQYF.

This clonotype has ten or more counts. For the CDR3, the DNA is TGTGCCATCTCCGGGACAGGGCAATACGAGCAGTACTTC. Encoded protein: CAISGTGQYEQYF. V and J are TRBV10-3 and TRBJ2-7; 9 bases map to TRBD1. Looked up from germline, CDR1 is ENHRY and CDR2 is SYGVKD. This CDR3 is 13 amino acids long. V dropped 8 bases and J dropped 4; count of bases not matched to a gene: 6.

In this sample, this clonotype turned up many times. This chain joins TRBV15 and TRBJ2-7; D possibly corresponds to TRBD2 (6 bases). The V end was cut by 0 bases, the J end by 2 bases, with 14 bases between. This CDR3 is 16 amino acids long. The germline gives CDR1 LNHNV, CDR2 YYDKDF (reference sequence). CDR3 coding DNA: TGTGCCACCAGCAGAGATCGGAGGGCAGCAGCCTACGAGCAGTACTTC. Translating gives CATSRDRRAAAYEQYF.

This chain links TRBV4-1 with TRBJ2-2; a possible D gene is TRBD1 (6 bases). V was cut by 4 bases and J by 6 bases, with 12 bases left in between. Germline CDR1 and CDR2: MGHRA and YSYEKL. This CDR3 has 14 amino acids. As DNA, the CDR3 is TGCGCCAGCAGCCGGCCAGGGGTTGCCGGGGAGCTGTTTTTT. Amino acids: CASSRPGVAGELFF.

This clonotype came up a few times. The V and J genes are TRBV30 and TRBJ2-7; 9 positions agree with TRBD1. The germline V gene has CDR1 GTSNPN and CDR2 SVGIG (reference sequence). The length of the CDR3 is 14 residues. With V trimmed by 5 bases and J by 5 bases, 10 bases remained unmatched. DNA of the CDR3: TGTGCCTGGGCAGAACAGGGGGCAGGCGACGAGCAGTACTTC. It specifies CAWAEQGAGDEQYF. The full variable domain, rest sourced from reference TRBV30 and TRBJ2-7, is SQTIHQWPATLVQPVGSPLSLECTVEGTSNPNLYWYRQAAGRGLQLLFYSVGIGQISSEVPQNLSASRPQDRQFILSSKKLLLSDSGFYLCAWAEQGAGDEQYFGPGTRLTVT.

This clonotype was detected a few times. The chain recombines TRBV30 with TRBJ1-1; possibly TRBD1 for D (5 bases). Germline V gives CDR1 GTSNPN, CDR2 SVGIG (reference sequence). This CDR3 comprises 14 residues. The CDR3 reads CAPVGGIQNTEAFF. The CDR3, as DNA: TGTGCTCCAGTGGGGGGGATTCAGAACACTGAAGCTTTCTTT.

This clonotype was counted at least ten times. J is TRBJ1-4 and V is TRBV28; perhaps TRBD1 as D (5 bases). Trimming pared 4 bases from V and 1 base from J, leaving 7 bases between. From germline, CDR1 is MDHEN and CDR2 SYDVKM. The CDR3 loop spans 14 amino acids. Written as DNA, the CDR3 is TGTGCCAGCAGTTGGGGGGGAACTAATGAAAAACTGTTTTTT. Protein: CASSWGGTNEKLFF.

The table lists this clonotype with many counts. The V gene is TRBV28, the J gene TRBJ1-2; TRBD1 might be the D (5 bases). Trimming cost V 6 bases and J 5 bases, with 13 bases left between them. CDR3 size: 13 residues. Germline assignment: CDR1 MDHEN and CDR2 SYDVKM. The CDR3 DNA reads as TGTGCCAGCAGCACAGGCTATAGGTATGGCTACACCTTC. This translates into CASSTGYRYGYTF.

In its sample, this clonotype was seen many times. The chain couples TRBV12-3 or TRBV12-4 to TRBJ2-5, with TRBD1 identical over 8 bases. There are 13 residues in the CDR3. V was clipped by 7 bases and J by 1 base; unmatched bases: 2. The CDR3 region has the DNA TGTGCCAGCAAGCAGGGGGCCCAAGAGACCCAGTACTTC. Translating gives CASKQGAQETQYF.

The V call is TRBV19, the J call TRBJ1-5, with D possibly matching TRBD1 (5 bases). This CDR3 spans 14 amino acids. Germline-derived CDR1 and CDR2 are LNHDA and SQIVND (reference sequence). V dropped 7 bases and J dropped 2 bases, with 12 bases sitting between them. CDR3 loop: CASNAGLGNQPQHF. In DNA form, the CDR3 reads TGTGCCAGTAATGCGGGGCTCGGCAATCAGCCCCAGCATTTT.

This clonotype was detected only a few times. The J gene is TRBJ1-3, the V gene TRBV11-2; D uncertain. The V and J ends lost 2 bases and 3 bases respectively, with 14 bases between them. The CDR3 is made up of 16 amino acids. Germline-derived CDR1 and CDR2 are SGHAT and FQNNGV. CDR3: CASSLIPQWGGNTIYF. DNA of the CDR3: TGTGCCAGCAGCTTAATCCCCCAGTGGGGTGGAAACACCATATATTTT.

This clonotype was counted only a few times. The chain employs TRBV27 and TRBJ1-5, with 8 bases that match TRBD1. Germline CDR1 reads MNHEY; CDR2 reads SMNVEV (reference sequence). CDR3 length equals 15 residues. Trimming took 9 bases from V and 5 from J; bases not matched to a gene: 12. In DNA, the CDR3 is TGTGCCAGTTCTTTGACAGGGGAATTTGATCAGCCCCAGCATTTT. Translating it yields CASSLTGEFDQPQHF.

The sample holds many counts of this clonotype. The rearrangement joins TRBV20-1 to TRBJ2-7, with unresolved D. Trimming removed 6 bases from V and 2 bases from J, with 11 bases in between. Germline V gives CDR1 DFQATT, CDR2 SNEGSKA (reference sequence). The CDR3 extends over 12 amino acids. The DNA of the CDR3 is TGCAGTGCCAAAGGACGGGCCTACGAGCAGTACTTC. Its translation: CSAKGRAYEQYF.

The chain combines TRBV5-1 with TRBJ2-2, with D possibly being TRBD1 (6 bases). The CDR3 extends over 16 amino acids. V gave up 4 bases and J gave up 6 bases, with 19 bases separating them. CDR1 and CDR2 from the germline V gene are SGHRS and YFSETQ. The CDR3 coding sequence is TGCGCCAGCAGCCTACTACAGGGAACGGATCCCGGGGAGCTGTTTTTT. It encodes CASSLLQGTDPGELFF.

With respect to this clonotype: A far larger clone lies a single base away; this is likely a read error. The genes are TRBV28 and TRBJ2-7; 10 bases align to TRBD1. Germline V gene lookup returns CDR1 MDHEN and CDR2 SYDVKM. V shed 6 bases, J shed 7 bases, and the junction held 9 bases outside the gene matches. The CDR3 covers 14 residues. CDR3 nucleotide sequence: TGTGCCAGCAGCACCGGGACAGGGGCTCGGGAGCAGTACTTC. The encoded protein is CASSTGTGAREQYF.

At least ten counts were recorded for this clonotype. The rearrangement joins TRBV29-1 to TRBJ1-1; D gene ambiguous. CDR1 is SQVTM and CDR2 is ANQGSEA in the germline V gene. This CDR3 contains 13 residues. V lost 3 bases to trimming and J lost 1 base, with 9 bases between them. The CDR3: CSVDSQENTEAFF. The DNA for the CDR3 is TGCAGCGTTGATTCCCAGGAGAACACTGAAGCTTTCTTT.

The table lists this clonotype with many counts. This chain joins TRBV12-3 or TRBV12-4 and TRBJ2-7; 8 nucleotides match TRBD1. CDR3 length equals 13 residues. V dropped 6 bases and J dropped 6; count of bases not matched to a gene: 7. The CDR3, as DNA: TGTGCCAGCAGACGGACAGGGCGAGGCGAGCAGTACTTC. It encodes CASRRTGRGEQYF.

Ten or more counts support this clonotype. The rearrangement links TRBV28 to TRBJ2-7; 8 bases line up with TRBD1. The V and J ends lost 6 bases and 6 bases, in that order; junction bases with no gene match: 10. The CDR3 totals 14 residues. Germline CDR1 is MDHEN and CDR2 is SYDVKM. The CDR3 spells CASRRAQGQAEQYF. In DNA, the CDR3 is TGTGCCAGCAGACGCGCCCAGGGACAGGCCGAGCAGTACTTC.

The table lists this clonotype with many counts. The CDR3 coding sequence is TGTGCCAGCAGTTCCCAGGTTAACACTGAAGCTTTCTTT. It yields the protein CASSSQVNTEAFF. V gene TRBV12-3 or TRBV12-4 combines with J gene TRBJ1-1; D is uncertain. The CDR3 extends over 13 amino acids. V was pared by 4 bases and J by 2 bases, with 8 bases between.

The rearrangement links TRBV4-3 to TRBJ2-7; a possible D gene is TRBD1 (5 bases). Germline lookup yields CDR1 LGHNA and CDR2 YSLEER. The CDR3 sequence is 13 residues long. Trimming took 2 bases from V and 4 from J, leaving 9 bases between them. CDR3 region: CASSQRPGYEQYF. The DNA for the CDR3 is TGCGCCAGCAGCCAACGCCCAGGGTACGAGCAGTACTTC.

There are many counts of this clonotype. The V call is TRBV28, the J call TRBJ2-7; 10 nucleotides agree with TRBD2. Germline V CDR1 and CDR2: MDHEN, SYDVKM. Trimming took 4 bases from V and 7 from J; bases not matched to a gene: 13. CDR3 length: 16 residues. CDR3 protein: CASSSTPAGGPEEQYF. CDR3 DNA: TGTGCCAGCAGTTCAACCCCAGCGGGAGGGCCAGAGGAGCAGTACTTC.

This chain connects TRBV11-3 to TRBJ2-3; 12 nucleotides align to TRBD2. V lost 5 bases, J lost 2 bases, and 11 bases stayed unmatched. In germline, CDR1 is SGHNT, CDR2 YENEEA. There are 18 residues in the CDR3. CDR3 amino acids: CASSLLAGGLPNTDTQYF. The CDR3 DNA follows: TGTGCCAGCAGCCTTCTAGCGGGAGGGCTTCCTAACACAGATACGCAGTATTTT.

The table lists this clonotype with a few counts. The chain couples TRBV3-1 to TRBJ1-1; the D gene is possibly TRBD1 (5 bases). Germline-derived CDR1 and CDR2 are LGHDT and YNNKEL (reference sequence). The CDR3 has 13 residues. Trimming cost V 3 bases and J 7 bases, with 12 bases left between them. CDR3 region: CASSQGVGGEAFF. The CDR3 DNA is TGTGCCAGCAGCCAGGGGGTTGGAGGTGAAGCTTTCTTT.

This clonotype was observed a few times. This sequence joins TRBV12-3 or TRBV12-4 and TRBJ1-1; a weak D match, TRBD1 (5 bases). Trimming left V 4 bases short and J 0 bases short, with 9 bases between. The CDR3 is 14 residues long. The CDR3 DNA follows: TGTGCCAGCAGTTCACAGGAGATGAACACTGAAGCTTTCTTT. Its translation: CASSSQEMNTEAFF.